These 5 T cell receptor beta chains came from one sample sequenced in a study of a mutant IDH1 vaccine in newly diagnosed glioma. These receptors are not linked to any known antigen. Time point in this sample: week 23, last vaccination. Doses consisted of 300 ug of mutant IDH1 20-mer peptide each, paired with topical imiquimod. Some clones are missing from TCRdb's copy, which holds only in-frame ones; the method was immunoSEQ multiplex PCR. The sample contains fewer than 45,000 clones, around 93% of which appear only once. This sample comprised PBMCs, obtained from a glioma patient whose treatment included an IDH1 peptide vaccine. Receptor source: a man over 45 with glioma.

The rearrangement joins TRBV29-1 to TRBJ2-6, with TRBD1 matching 8 bases. The length of the CDR3 is 17 residues. The germline CDR1 and CDR2 sequences are SQVTM and ANQGSEA. Trimming removed 3 bases from V and 0 bases from J; junction bases left unmatched: 7. Written as DNA, the CDR3 is TGCAGCGTTGATCAGGGACAGGCGATCTCTGGGGCCAACGTCCTGACTTTC. Translating it yields CSVDQGQAISGANVLTF.

This clone appeared a single time. This sequence joins TRBV19 and TRBJ2-3; no clear D. Germline V gives CDR1 LNHDA, CDR2 SQIVND (reference sequence). The CDR3 length is 13 residues. Trimming stripped 5 bases from V and 6 bases from J, with 12 bases between. The CDR3 reads CASSSQDGDTQYF. The DNA for the CDR3 is TGTGCCAGTAGTTCCCAAGACGGTGATACGCAGTATTTT. Together with reference TRBV19 and TRBJ2-3, the CDR3 gives the full variable domain: DGGITQSPKYLFRKEGQNVTLSCEQNLNHDAMYWYRQDPGQGLRLIYYSQIVNDFQKGDIAEGYSVSREKKESFPLTVTSAQKNPTAFYLCASSSQDGDTQYFGPGTRLTVL.

The V and J genes are TRBV18 and TRBJ2-5, with no clear D. The CDR3 has 14 residues. V was cut by 1 base and J by 5 bases, with 11 bases left in between. Germline CDR1 is KGHSH and CDR2 is LQKENI. CDR3: CASSPQRSGETQYF. The CDR3, as DNA: TGTGCCAGCTCACCACAGAGGTCCGGGGAGACCCAGTACTTC. Full variable domain (outside the CDR3, taken from reference TRBV18 and TRBJ2-5): NAGVMQNPRHLVRRRGQEARLRCSPMKGHSHVYWYRQLPEEGLKFMVYLQKENIIDESGMPKERFSAEFPKEGPSILRIQQVVRGDSAAYFCASSPQRSGETQYFGPGTRLLVL.

The chain has TRBV19 and TRBJ2-2; 10 bases align to TRBD2. J lost 1 base, V lost 5 bases, and 1 base had no gene match. The CDR3 totals 15 residues. Germline V lookup: CDR1 LNHDA, CDR2 SQIVND (reference sequence). Written as DNA, the CDR3 is TGTGCCAGTAGTCGGACTAGCGGGAACACCGGGGAGCTGTTTTTT. Translation gives CASSRTSGNTGELFF.

V is TRBV7-6 and J is TRBJ2-7; perhaps TRBD1 as D (6 bases). Trimming pared 5 bases from V and 4 bases from J, leaving 18 bases between. Germline V gene sequence: CDR1 SGHVS, CDR2 FNYEAQ. There are 15 residues in the CDR3. CDR3 nucleotides: TGTGCCAGCAGCGGAAAGCAGGGGCGCAGATACGAGCAGTACTTC. Its protein product is CASSGKQGRRYEQYF.